This passage covers 2 T cell receptor beta chains from one sample sequenced in a study of cytomegalovirus exposure and HLA in healthy donors. Use of 60 Vbeta and 13 Jbeta primers characterized the PCR. Produced via immunoSEQ multiplex PCR; TCRdb's table is partial and in-frame only. The table has 100,000 to 150,000 clones, more than 65% seen once. Material: PBMCs. These receptors came from a woman in her forties in good health and CMV-seropositive.

The V and J genes are TRBV25-1 and TRBJ1-5; TRBD1 is a possible D gene (6 bases). Germline assignment: CDR1 MGHDK and CDR2 SYGVNS. The CDR3 is 14 residues long. V lost 2 bases to trimming and J lost 10 bases, with 15 bases between them. The CDR3 bases are TGTGCCAGCAGTGAACAGGGGACCACGGGTCCCCAGCATTTT. This encodes CASSEQGTTGPQHF.

The chain combines TRBV7-2 with TRBJ2-3; D unclear. This CDR3 spans 13 amino acids. Germline V gene lookup returns CDR1 SGHTA and CDR2 FQGNSA. V was clipped by 3 bases and J by 3 bases, with 7 bases between them. The CDR3 DNA reads TGTGCCAGCAGCTTTACCCGGACAGATACGCAGTATTTT. Translating gives CASSFTRTDTQYF.